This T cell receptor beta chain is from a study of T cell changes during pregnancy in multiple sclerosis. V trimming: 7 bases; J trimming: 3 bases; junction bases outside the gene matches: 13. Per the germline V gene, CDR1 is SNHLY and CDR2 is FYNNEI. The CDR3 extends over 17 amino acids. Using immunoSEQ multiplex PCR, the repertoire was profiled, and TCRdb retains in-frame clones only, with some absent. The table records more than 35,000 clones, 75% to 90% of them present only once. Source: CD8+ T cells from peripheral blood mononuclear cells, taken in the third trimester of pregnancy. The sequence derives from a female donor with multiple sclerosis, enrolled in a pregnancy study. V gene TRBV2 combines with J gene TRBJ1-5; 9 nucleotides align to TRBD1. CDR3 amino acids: CASNGDRTGASNQPQHF. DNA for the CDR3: TGTGCCAGCAACGGGGATCGGACAGGGGCTTCCAATCAGCCCCAGCATTTT.